Each of the 26 T cell receptor beta chains below was sequenced from the same sample in a study of T cell changes during pregnancy in multiple sclerosis. Repertoires were generated with immunoSEQ multiplex PCR, while TCRdb's copy carries only in-frame clones and drops some. Of 64,000 or so clones listed, around 96% are singletons. Here the sequenced sample was CD8+ T cells from peripheral blood mononuclear cells, taken after pregnancy. Receptor source: a female donor with multiple sclerosis, enrolled in a pregnancy study.

The V gene is TRBV5-4, the J gene TRBJ1-2, with D possibly being TRBD1 (5 bases). The length of the CDR3 is 15 residues. V was trimmed by 4 bases and J by 4 bases, leaving 17 bases between them. The germline gives CDR1 SGHNT, CDR2 YYREEE (reference sequence). CDR3 in amino acids: CASSLGPDPFYGYTF. CDR3 bases: TGTGCCAGCAGCCTGGGGCCAGATCCTTTCTATGGCTACACCTTC.

The chain couples TRBV19 to TRBJ1-4; 7 bases agree with TRBD1. The J segment lost 8 bases and the V segment lost 5 bases, leaving 8 bases of the junction unmatched. This CDR3 is built from 14 residues. Germline lookup yields CDR1 LNHDA and CDR2 SQIVND (reference sequence). In DNA form, the CDR3 reads TGTGCCAGTAGTGCCACAGGGGATCGCGAAAAACTGTTTTTT. The encoded protein is CASSATGDREKLFF.

The V gene is TRBV2, the J gene TRBJ2-7; no clear D. Trimming removed 1 base from V and 0 bases from J, with 10 bases in between. Germline values: CDR1 SNHLY, CDR2 FYNNEI. The CDR3 has 15 amino acids. The CDR3 loop is CASSEDSLRSYEQYF. The CDR3 region has the DNA TGTGCCAGCAGTGAAGATAGCCTCCGCTCCTACGAGCAGTACTTC.

The chain carries TRBV27 and TRBJ2-1, with D possibly TRBD1 on 5 matching bases. CDR1 MNHEY and CDR2 SMNVEV come from the germline V gene (reference sequence). This CDR3 has 15 residues. With 0 bases removed from V and 8 bases from J, the gap between germline ends came to 14 bases. CDR3 loop: CASSLSLSGSDEQFF. Here the CDR3 DNA reads TGTGCCAGCAGTTTATCGCTTTCAGGGTCCGATGAGCAGTTCTTC.

The DNA for the CDR3 is TGTGCCATCAGTGAGTCGACTCGAGGGCCTGAAGGTTACAATGAGCAGTTCTTC. Translated: CAISESTRGPEGYNEQFF. The chain couples TRBV10-3 to TRBJ2-1; D possibly corresponds to TRBD2 (5 bases). The germline V gene encodes CDR1 ENHRY and CDR2 SYGVKD. V lost 0 bases and J 4 bases, leaving 19 bases between the germline ends. The CDR3 is made up of 18 amino acids.

The rearrangement joins TRBV28 to TRBJ1-5; D gene ambiguous. Per germline, CDR1 MDHEN and CDR2 SYDVKM. This CDR3 is 15 amino acids long. Trimming cost V 3 bases and J 2 bases, with 11 bases left between them. Here the CDR3 reads CASSFERQRNQPQHF. Here the CDR3 DNA reads TGTGCCAGCAGTTTTGAGCGTCAACGCAATCAGCCCCAGCATTTT.

The V call is TRBV14, the J call TRBJ2-7; 8 bases are a match to TRBD1. The CDR3 has 13 amino acids. V trimming: 2 bases; J trimming: 6 bases; junction bases outside the gene matches: 3. Germline V gives CDR1 SGHDN, CDR2 FVKESK. The CDR3 nucleotides read TGTGCCAGCAGCCAAACAGGGGGAGGCGAGCAGTACTTC. The encoded protein is CASSQTGGGEQYF.

This clone was observed once. This chain connects TRBV6-5 to TRBJ2-2; D is ambiguous. V was clipped by 4 bases and J by 0 bases, with 9 bases between them. Germline CDR1 is MNHEY and CDR2 is SVGAGI. The CDR3 contains 15 residues. This CDR3 reads CASSWAPANTGELFF. CDR3 coding DNA: TGTGCCAGCAGTTGGGCCCCAGCGAACACCGGGGAGCTGTTTTTT.

The chain joins TRBV9 to TRBJ1-1, with D perhaps TRBD1 (5 bases). Germline V gene data show CDR1 as SGDLS and CDR2 as YYNGEE. The CDR3 has 12 residues. V shed 4 bases and J shed 6 bases, with 10 bases lying between them. CDR3 amino acids: CASSPWGAEAFF. CDR3 nucleotides: TGTGCCAGCAGCCCGTGGGGGGCTGAAGCTTTCTTT.

The chain carries TRBV7-9 and TRBJ2-2, with 7 bases matching TRBD1. The CDR3 length is 13 residues. V lost 6 bases to trimming and J lost 6 bases; unmatched junction nucleotides: 4. Germline V gene lookup returns CDR1 SEHNR and CDR2 FQNEAQ (reference sequence). CDR3 DNA sequence: TGTGCCAGCAGAACCACAGGGGCCGGGGAGCTGTTTTTT. Encoded protein: CASRTTGAGELFF.

Regarding this clone: In the same sample, other DNA sequences code for this CDR3. This sequence joins TRBV4-1 and TRBJ2-7; 7 bases match TRBD1. Germline values: CDR1 MGHRA, CDR2 YSYEKL. V trimming: 0 bases; J trimming: 6 bases; junction bases outside the gene matches: 8. This CDR3 is 15 amino acids long. CDR3 sequence reads: CASSQEEGGAAEQYF. CDR3 in DNA: TGCGCCAGCAGCCAAGAGGAAGGGGGCGCGGCCGAGCAGTACTTC.

The V call is TRBV7-9, the J call TRBJ2-7, with a possible D match to TRBD1 (7 bases). Germline CDR1 SEHNR, CDR2 FQNEAQ (reference sequence). The length of the CDR3 is 12 residues. V lost 11 bases, J lost 2 bases, and 13 bases lay in between. CDR3 residues: CAGGDSAYEQYF. CDR3 DNA: TGTGCCGGCGGGGACAGTGCCTACGAGCAGTACTTC.

The chain combines TRBV19 with TRBJ2-1; D not resolved. Per germline, CDR1 LNHDA and CDR2 SQIVND (reference sequence). CDR3 size: 11 residues. V was trimmed by 3 bases and J by 7 bases, leaving 4 bases between them. As DNA, the CDR3 is TGTGCCAGTAGTATCGCGAATGAGCAGTTCTTC. Amino acids: CASSIANEQFF. Full variable domain (rest looked up from reference TRBV19 and TRBJ2-1): DGGITQSPKYLFRKEGQNVTLSCEQNLNHDAMYWYRQDPGQGLRLIYYSQIVNDFQKGDIAEGYSVSREKKESFPLTVTSAQKNPTAFYLCASSIANEQFFGPGTRLTVL.

This chain links TRBV11-3 with TRBJ2-7, with D possibly matching TRBD1 (6 bases). Germline V gene data show CDR1 as SGHNT and CDR2 as YENEEA. V dropped 5 bases and J dropped 0 bases, with 8 bases sitting between them. This CDR3 region has 13 residues. The CDR3 loop reads CASSTGSSYEQYF. In DNA, the CDR3 is TGTGCCAGCAGCACAGGGAGCTCCTACGAGCAGTACTTC.

The chain couples TRBV19 to TRBJ2-5, with 9 bases aligning to TRBD1. The CDR3 loop spans 14 amino acids. The V segment lost 5 bases and the J segment 9 bases; nucleotides outside the gene matches: 10. Germline CDR1 and CDR2: LNHDA and SQIVND (reference sequence). The DNA for the CDR3 is TGTGCCAGTAGTTCCGGGACAGGGAGTAGACCCCAGTACTTC. Translating it yields CASSSGTGSRPQYF.

This rearrangement joins TRBV14 to TRBJ1-1, with 7 bases lining up with TRBD1. V shed 6 bases, J shed 6 bases, and the junction held 10 bases outside the gene matches. The CDR3 totals 14 residues. CDR1 is SGHDN, CDR2 FVKESK, per germline. The CDR3 nucleotides read TGTGCCAGCAGTCCCAACTACAGGGGCTCTGAAGCTTTCTTT. Translation: CASSPNYRGSEAFF.

The gene calls are TRBV13 and TRBJ1-5; possibly TRBD1 for D (5 bases). Trimming removed 0 bases from V and 6 bases from J, with 15 bases in between. This CDR3 spans 16 amino acids. Germline V gene lookup returns CDR1 PRHDT and CDR2 FYEKMQ (reference sequence). Written as DNA, the CDR3 is TGTGCCAGCAGCTTAGGCGCGCGGGGCCGGGGTCAGCCCCAGCATTTT. Residues: CASSLGARGRGQPQHF.

The J gene is TRBJ2-7, the V gene TRBV18, with 8 bases identical to TRBD1. The CDR3 runs 14 residues. V was clipped by 3 bases and J by 0 bases; unmatched bases: 1. Germline assignment: CDR1 KGHSH and CDR2 LQKENI. The CDR3 bases are TGTGCCAGCTCACCTACAGGGGGCTCCTACGAGCAGTACTTC. This codes for CASSPTGGSYEQYF.

This clone was seen just once. V usage is TRBV7-9 and J usage is TRBJ2-1, with 7 bases that match TRBD2. CDR1 and CDR2 (germline): SEHNR, FQNEAQ (reference sequence). The CDR3 extends over 16 amino acids. V dropped 5 bases and J dropped 3; count of bases not matched to a gene: 10. The CDR3 here is CASSPGGGSNYNEQFF. CDR3 DNA: TGTGCCAGCAGCCCCGGAGGCGGGAGCAACTACAATGAGCAGTTCTTC.

The chain links TRBV5-8 to TRBJ1-1; TRBD1 matches at 7 bases. CDR1 and CDR2 from the germline V gene are SGHTS and YDEGEE. J gave up 7 bases and V 2 bases, and 14 bases lay outside the gene matches. The CDR3 spans 16 residues. In nucleotides, the CDR3 is TGTGCCAGCAGCTTCCGACAGGGACTCGAGACCAATGAAGCTTTCTTT. Amino acid sequence: CASSFRQGLETNEAFF.

The CDR3 sequence: CASSPAAGASYEQYF. The DNA for the CDR3 is TGTGCCAGCAGTCCTGCGGCGGGAGCTTCCTACGAGCAGTACTTC. V is TRBV6-5 and J is TRBJ2-7; TRBD2 aligns across 7 bases. Trimming took 5 bases from V and 1 from J; bases not matched to a gene: 8. The CDR3 runs 15 residues. In germline, CDR1 is MNHEY, CDR2 SVGAGI.

The chain carries TRBV4-1 and TRBJ2-3; D perhaps matches TRBD2 (7 bases). The CDR3 has 13 residues. V dropped 11 bases and J dropped 2 bases, with 14 bases sitting between them. CDR1 is MGHRA, CDR2 YSYEKL, per germline. CDR3: CAGGGGPTDTQYF. CDR3 in DNA: TGCGCCGGCGGGGGCGGACCCACAGATACGCAGTATTTT.

The rearrangement uses TRBV4-1 and TRBJ2-7, with 11 bases identical to TRBD2. Germline lookup yields CDR1 MGHRA and CDR2 YSYEKL. The CDR3 contains 16 residues. The V segment lost 1 base and the J segment 4 bases; nucleotides outside the gene matches: 6. The CDR3: CASSQVGTSGTYEQYF. The CDR3 DNA reads as TGCGCCAGCAGCCAAGTTGGGACTAGCGGAACTTACGAGCAGTACTTC.

In DNA form, the CDR3 reads TGTGCCAGCATGGGGACTAGCGGGGCGATTTCCTACGAGCAGTACTTC. Translated: CASMGTSGAISYEQYF. The V gene is TRBV27, the J gene TRBJ2-7, with 13 bases identical to TRBD2. Germline loops: CDR1 MNHEY, CDR2 SMNVEV (reference sequence). The CDR3 consists of 16 residues. Losses at the gene ends were 7 bases for V and 1 base for J; bases not matched to a gene: 7.

The chain combines TRBV7-8 with TRBJ2-3; 12 bases line up with TRBD2. Trimming removed 5 bases from V and 4 bases from J; junction bases left unmatched: 7. Germline V gene sequence: CDR1 SGHVS, CDR2 FQNEAQ. This CDR3 region has 16 residues. The CDR3 protein is CASSPWTSGEADTQYF. The CDR3 DNA reads TGTGCCAGCAGCCCTTGGACTAGCGGGGAGGCAGATACGCAGTATTTT.

V gene TRBV27 combines with J gene TRBJ1-5; perhaps TRBD1 as D (5 bases). CDR1 and CDR2 (germline): MNHEY, SMNVEV (reference sequence). With 0 bases removed from V and 6 bases from J, the gap between germline ends came to 15 bases. The CDR3 is 16 amino acids. For the CDR3, the DNA is TGTGCCAGCAGTTTATCGGGACTACTAGTGGGTCAGCCCCAGCATTTT. Translated: CASSLSGLLVGQPQHF.